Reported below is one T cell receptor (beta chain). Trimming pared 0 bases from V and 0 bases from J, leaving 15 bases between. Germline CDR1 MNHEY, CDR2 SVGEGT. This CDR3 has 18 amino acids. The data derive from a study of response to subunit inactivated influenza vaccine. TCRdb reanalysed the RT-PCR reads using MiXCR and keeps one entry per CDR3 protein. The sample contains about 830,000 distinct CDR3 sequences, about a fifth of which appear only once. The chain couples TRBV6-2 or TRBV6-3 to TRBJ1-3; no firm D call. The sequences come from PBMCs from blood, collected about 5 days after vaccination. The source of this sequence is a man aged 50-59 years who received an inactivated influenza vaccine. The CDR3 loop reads CASSYSYAAIRSGNTIYF. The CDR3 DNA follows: TGTGCCAGCAGTTACTCGTACGCAGCAATCCGCTCTGGAAACACCATATATTTT.